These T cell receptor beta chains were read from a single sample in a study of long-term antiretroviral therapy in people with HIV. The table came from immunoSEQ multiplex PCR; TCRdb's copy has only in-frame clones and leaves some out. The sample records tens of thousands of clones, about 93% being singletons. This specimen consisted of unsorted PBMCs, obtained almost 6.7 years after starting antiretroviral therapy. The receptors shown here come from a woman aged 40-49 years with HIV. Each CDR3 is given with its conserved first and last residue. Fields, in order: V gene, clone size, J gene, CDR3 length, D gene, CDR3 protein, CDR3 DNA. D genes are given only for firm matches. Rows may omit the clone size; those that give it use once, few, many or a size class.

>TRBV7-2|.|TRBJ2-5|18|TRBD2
CASSPRTGTRDFEETQYF
TGTGCCAGCAGCCCACGGACCGGGACTAGAGATTTCGAAGAGACCCAGTACTTC
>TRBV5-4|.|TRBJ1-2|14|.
CASREKGGLYGYTF
TGTGCCAGCAGAGAAAAGGGGGGGCTCTATGGCTACACCTTC
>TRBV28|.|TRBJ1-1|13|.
CASSFPLSAEAFF
TGTGCCAGCAGTTTCCCTCTGTCGGCTGAAGCTTTCTTT
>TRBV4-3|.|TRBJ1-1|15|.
CASSQDGVGAGWAFF
TGCGCCAGCAGCCAAGATGGTGTGGGGGCGGGTTGGGCTTTCTTT
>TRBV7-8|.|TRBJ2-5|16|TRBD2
CASSRVRLAKQETQYF
TGTGCCAGCAGCAGAGTTAGACTAGCGAAACAAGAGACCCAGTACTTC
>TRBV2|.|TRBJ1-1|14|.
CAKGGNSYNTEAFF
TGTGCCAAAGGTGGGAACAGTTATAACACTGAAGCTTTCTTT
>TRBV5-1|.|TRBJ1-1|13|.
CASSYDGNTEAFF
TGCGCCAGCAGCTACGACGGAAACACTGAAGCTTTCTTT
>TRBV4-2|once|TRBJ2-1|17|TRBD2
CASSQGRGGTSYNEQFF
TGTGCCAGCAGCCAAGGTCGCGGGGGAACATCCTACAATGAGCAGTTCTTC
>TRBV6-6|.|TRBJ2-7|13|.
CASSYSEGYEQYF
TGTGCCAGCAGTTACTCGGAGGGCTACGAGCAGTACTTC
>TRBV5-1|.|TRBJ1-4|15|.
CASSTGQSTNEKLFF
TGCGCCAGCAGCACTGGACAGTCAACTAATGAAAAACTGTTTTTT
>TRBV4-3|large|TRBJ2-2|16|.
CASSRGRGQDTGELFF
TGCGCCAGCAGCCGCGGACGGGGACAAGACACCGGGGAGCTGTTTTTT
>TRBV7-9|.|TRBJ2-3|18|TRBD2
CASSPGLAGGPGSDTQYF
TGTGCCAGCAGCCCGGGACTAGCGGGGGGGCCGGGGTCAGATACGCAGTATTTT
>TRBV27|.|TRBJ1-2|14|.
CASSLGQGNYGYTF
TGTGCCAGCAGTTTAGGGCAGGGGAACTATGGCTACACCTTC
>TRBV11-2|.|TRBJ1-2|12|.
CASSLVPSGYTF
TGTGCCAGCAGCTTAGTACCCTCAGGCTACACCTTC
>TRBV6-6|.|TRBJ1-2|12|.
CASTPDGYGYTF
TGTGCCAGCACTCCGGACGGTTATGGCTACACCTTC
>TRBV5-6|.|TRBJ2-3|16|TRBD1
CASSLGGGRRADTQYF
TGTGCCAGCAGCTTGGGAGGGGGCCGCCGGGCAGATACGCAGTATTTT
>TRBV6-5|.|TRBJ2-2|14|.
CASSSNRATGELFF
TGTGCCAGCAGTTCCAACAGGGCCACCGGGGAGCTGTTTTTT
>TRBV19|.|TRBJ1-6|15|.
CASSIGAGNNSPLHF
TGTGCCAGTAGTATAGGGGCAGGGAACAATTCACCCCTCCACTTT
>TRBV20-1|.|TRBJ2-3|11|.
CSARGGNTQYF
TGCAGTGCTAGAGGGGGAAATACGCAGTATTTT
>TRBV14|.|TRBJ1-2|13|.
CASSQRQRYGYTF
TGTGCCAGCAGCCAACGGCAGCGCTATGGCTACACCTTC
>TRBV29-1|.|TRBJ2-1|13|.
CSVETGVYNEQFF
TGCAGCGTGGAGACAGGCGTATACAATGAGCAGTTCTTC
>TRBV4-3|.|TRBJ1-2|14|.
CASSYTQAGGGYTF
TGCGCCAGCAGCTACACACAGGCTGGCGGAGGCTACACCTTC
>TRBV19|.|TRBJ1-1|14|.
CASSIPGPGTEAFF
TGTGCCAGTAGTATACCGGGCCCGGGCACTGAAGCTTTCTTT
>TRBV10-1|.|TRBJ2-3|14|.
CASRPGLSTDTQYF
TGCGCCAGCAGGCCGGGACTCAGCACAGATACGCAGTATTTT
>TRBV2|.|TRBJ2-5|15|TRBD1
CASSEWDRSQETQYF
TGTGCCAGCAGTGAATGGGACAGGAGCCAAGAGACCCAGTACTTC
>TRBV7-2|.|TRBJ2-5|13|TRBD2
CASSPGTTGTQYF
TGTGCCAGCAGTCCCGGGACTACCGGGACCCAGTACTTC
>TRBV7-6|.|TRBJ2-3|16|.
CASSFEPGEGSDTQYF
TGTGCCAGCAGCTTCGAACCGGGAGAGGGATCAGATACGCAGTATTTT
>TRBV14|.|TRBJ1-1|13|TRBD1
CASSWTGSGEAFF
TGTGCCAGCAGCTGGACAGGGTCGGGTGAAGCTTTCTTT
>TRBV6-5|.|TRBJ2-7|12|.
CASSNYQYEQYF
TGTGCCAGCAGTAATTACCAGTACGAGCAGTACTTC
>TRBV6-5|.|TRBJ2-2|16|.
CASSYSSRLDTGELFF
TGTGCCAGCAGTTACTCGTCCAGACTAGACACCGGGGAGCTGTTTTTT
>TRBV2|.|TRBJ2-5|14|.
CASSVFSYPETQYF
TGTGCCAGCAGTGTTTTCAGCTACCCAGAGACCCAGTACTTC
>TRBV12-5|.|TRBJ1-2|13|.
CASGLDGNYGYTF
TGTGCTAGTGGTTTGGACGGAAACTATGGCTACACCTTC
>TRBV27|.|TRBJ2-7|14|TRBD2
CAGSLAGKPYEQYF
TGTGCCGGCAGTTTAGCGGGCAAACCCTACGAGCAGTACTTC
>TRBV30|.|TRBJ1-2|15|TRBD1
CAWSVPGQLLYGYTF
TGTGCCTGGAGTGTCCCGGGACAGCTACTCTATGGCTACACCTTC
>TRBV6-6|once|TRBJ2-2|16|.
CASSYFGGAGTGELFF
TGTGCCAGCAGTTACTTCGGAGGGGCTGGGACCGGGGAGCTGTTTTTT
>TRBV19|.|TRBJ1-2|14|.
CASLPTPGNYGYTF
TGTGCCAGCCTACCCACCCCAGGCAACTATGGCTACACCTTC
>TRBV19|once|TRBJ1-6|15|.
CASSRPTGAISPLHF
TGTGCCAGTAGTAGGCCGACAGGAGCAATTTCACCCCTCCACTTT
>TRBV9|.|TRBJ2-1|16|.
CASSVDEGGGLAEQFF
TGTGCCAGCAGCGTAGACGAAGGGGGGGGGCTGGCTGAGCAGTTCTTC
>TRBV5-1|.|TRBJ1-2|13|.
CASRGPSNYGYTF
TGCGCCAGCAGAGGTCCCTCTAACTATGGCTACACCTTC
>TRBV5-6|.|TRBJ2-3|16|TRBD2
CASSPGASGGTDTQYF
TGTGCCAGCAGCCCCGGCGCGAGCGGGGGGACAGATACGCAGTATTTT
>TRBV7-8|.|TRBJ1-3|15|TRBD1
CASSSSGQPSDTIYF
TGTGCCAGCAGCTCCTCGGGACAGCCAAGTGATACCATATATTTT
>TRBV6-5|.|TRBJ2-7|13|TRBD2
CASSLAGSYEQYF
TGTGCCAGCAGTTTAGCGGGCTCCTACGAGCAGTACTTC
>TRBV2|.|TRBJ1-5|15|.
CASSESFYSNQPQHF
TGTGCCAGCAGTGAAAGTTTTTATAGCAATCAGCCCCAGCATTTT
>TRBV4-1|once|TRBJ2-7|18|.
CASSPSRDYGGVSYEQYF
TGCGCCAGCAGCCCCTCGCGGGATTACGGGGGAGTCTCCTACGAGCAGTACTTC
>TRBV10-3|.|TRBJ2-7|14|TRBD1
CAISESRTGGEQYF
TGTGCCATCAGTGAGTCGAGGACAGGGGGTGAGCAGTACTTC
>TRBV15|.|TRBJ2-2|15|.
CATSSGGIDTGELFF
TGTGCCACCAGCAGTGGGGGGATTGACACCGGGGAGCTGTTTTTT
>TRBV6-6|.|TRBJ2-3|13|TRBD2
CASIAGGTDTQYF
TGTGCCAGCATCGCGGGGGGCACAGATACGCAGTATTTT
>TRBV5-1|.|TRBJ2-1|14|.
CASSFGTGDNEQFF
TGCGCCAGCAGCTTCGGGACGGGTGACAATGAGCAGTTCTTC
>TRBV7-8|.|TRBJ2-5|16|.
CASSQGAGGNQETQYF
TGTGCCAGCAGCCAGGGGGCGGGGGGCAATCAAGAGACCCAGTACTTC
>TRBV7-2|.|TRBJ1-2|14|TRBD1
CASKGQGANYGYTF
TGTGCCAGCAAGGGACAGGGGGCAAACTATGGCTACACCTTC
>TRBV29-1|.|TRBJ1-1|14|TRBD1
CSVGGTGKYTEAFF
TGCAGCGTTGGAGGGACAGGGAAGTACACTGAAGCTTTCTTT
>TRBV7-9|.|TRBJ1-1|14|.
CASSLEGRRTEAFF
TGTGCCAGCAGCTTGGAGGGGCGGAGGACTGAAGCTTTCTTT
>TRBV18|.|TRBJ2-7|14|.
CASSPPSRIYEQYF
TGTGCCAGCTCACCACCTTCCCGGATCTACGAGCAGTACTTC
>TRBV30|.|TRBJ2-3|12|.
CAWSVLGNTQYF
TGTGCCTGGAGTGTACTAGGGAATACGCAGTATTTT